This TCR beta chain is from a study of blood T cell repertoires in COVID-19. Looking at the study overall: Sample material is recorded as cDNA or gDNA derived from T cells, B-cell-depleted T cells, or PBMCs.

TCRdb's table, derived via immunoSEQ multiplex PCR, lists solely in-frame clones and lacks some. In the table there are roughly 62,000 clones, around 79% of which are singletons. Trimming pared 0 bases from V and 2 bases from J, leaving 7 bases between. The CDR3 runs 14 residues. Germline V CDR1 and CDR2: SGHTA, FQGNSA. The TCR sequence derives from a man in his 60s with acute or convalescent COVID-19. The sequencing sample was made of peripheral blood. This chain joins TRBV7-2 and TRBJ1-2; no clear D gene. This CDR3 is CASSLAQRNYGYTF. The CDR3 DNA reads TGTGCCAGCAGCTTAGCACAGAGAAACTATGGCTACACCTTC.